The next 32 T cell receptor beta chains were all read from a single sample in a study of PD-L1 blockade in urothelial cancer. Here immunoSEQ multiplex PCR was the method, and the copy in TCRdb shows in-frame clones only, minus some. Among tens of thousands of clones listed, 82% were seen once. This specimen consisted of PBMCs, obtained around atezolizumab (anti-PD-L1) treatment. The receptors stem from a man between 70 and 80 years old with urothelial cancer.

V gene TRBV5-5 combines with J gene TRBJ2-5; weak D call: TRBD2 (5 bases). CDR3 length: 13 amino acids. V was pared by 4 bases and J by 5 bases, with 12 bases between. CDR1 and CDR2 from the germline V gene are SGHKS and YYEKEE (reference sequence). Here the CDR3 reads CASSLSRRETQYF. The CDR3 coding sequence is TGTGCCAGCAGCCTCAGCCGGAGGGAGACCCAGTACTTC.

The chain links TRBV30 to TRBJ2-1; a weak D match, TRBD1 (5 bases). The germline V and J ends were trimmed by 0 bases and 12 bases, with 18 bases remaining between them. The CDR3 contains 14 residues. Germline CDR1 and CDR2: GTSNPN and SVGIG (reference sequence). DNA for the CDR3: TGTGCCTGGAGTGTCCGACAAGGGGCAATGTGGCAGTTCTTC. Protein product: CAWSVRQGAMWQFF.

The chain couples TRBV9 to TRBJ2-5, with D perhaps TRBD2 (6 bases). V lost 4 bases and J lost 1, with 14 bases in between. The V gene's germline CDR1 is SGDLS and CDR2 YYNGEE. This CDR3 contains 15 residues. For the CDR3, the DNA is TGTGCCAGCAGCCCCCCGGGGGACGGCCAAGAGACCCAGTACTTC. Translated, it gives CASSPPGDGQETQYF.

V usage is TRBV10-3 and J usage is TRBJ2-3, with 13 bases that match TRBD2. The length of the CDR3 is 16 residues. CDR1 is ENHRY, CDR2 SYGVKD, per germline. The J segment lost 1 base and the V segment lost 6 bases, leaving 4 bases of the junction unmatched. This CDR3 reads CAIRTGTSGGTDTQYF. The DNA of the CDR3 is TGTGCCATCAGAACCGGGACTAGCGGGGGCACAGATACGCAGTATTTT.

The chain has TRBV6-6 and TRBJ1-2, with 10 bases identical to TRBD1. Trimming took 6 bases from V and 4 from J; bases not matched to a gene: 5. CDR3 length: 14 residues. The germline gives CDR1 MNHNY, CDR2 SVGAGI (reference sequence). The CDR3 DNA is TGTGCCAGCAGCCGGGACAGGGGCGGCTATGGCTACACCTTC. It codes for CASSRDRGGYGYTF.

The chain's CDR3 is CASSLTGTAGSNSNQPQHF. CDR3 bases: TGCGCCAGCAGCCTTACCGGGACAGCGGGTTCGAATAGCAATCAGCCCCAGCATTTT. This sequence joins TRBV5-1 and TRBJ1-5, with 7 bases fitting TRBD1. Germline V gene sequence: CDR1 SGHRS, CDR2 YFSETQ. This CDR3 is 19 amino acids long. V trimming: 4 bases; J trimming: 0 bases; junction bases outside the gene matches: 16.

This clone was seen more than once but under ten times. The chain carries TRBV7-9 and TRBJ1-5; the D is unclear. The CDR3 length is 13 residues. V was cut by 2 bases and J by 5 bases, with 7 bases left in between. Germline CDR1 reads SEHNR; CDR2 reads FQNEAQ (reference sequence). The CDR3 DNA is TGTGCCAGCAGCTTATACGGAGATCAGCCCCAGCATTTT. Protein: CASSLYGDQPQHF.

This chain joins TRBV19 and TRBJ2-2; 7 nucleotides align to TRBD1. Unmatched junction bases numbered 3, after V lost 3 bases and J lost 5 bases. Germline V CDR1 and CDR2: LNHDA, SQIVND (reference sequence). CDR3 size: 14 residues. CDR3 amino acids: CASSIPGGTGELFF. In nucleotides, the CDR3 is TGTGCCAGTAGTATCCCAGGGGGTACCGGGGAGCTGTTTTTT.

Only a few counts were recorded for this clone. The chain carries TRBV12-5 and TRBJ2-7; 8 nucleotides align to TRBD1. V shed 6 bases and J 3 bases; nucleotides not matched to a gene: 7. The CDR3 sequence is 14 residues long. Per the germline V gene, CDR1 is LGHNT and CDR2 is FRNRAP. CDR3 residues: CASGHGGQVYEQYF. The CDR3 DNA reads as TGTGCTAGTGGCCACGGGGGACAGGTCTACGAGCAGTACTTC.

The CDR3, as DNA: TGTGCCTGCGGGGGGTCATACGAGCAGTACTTC. Its protein is CACGGSYEQYF. This chain connects TRBV10-3 to TRBJ2-7; the match to TRBD2 covers 8 bases. Germline V gives CDR1 ENHRY, CDR2 SYGVKD. The length of the CDR3 is 11 residues. The ends lost 11 bases at V and 4 bases at J; junction bases unmatched: 4.

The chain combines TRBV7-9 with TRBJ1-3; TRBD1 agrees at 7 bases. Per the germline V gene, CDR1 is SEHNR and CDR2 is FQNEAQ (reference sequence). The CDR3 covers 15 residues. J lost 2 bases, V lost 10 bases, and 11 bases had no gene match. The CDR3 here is CAIGITGATGNTIYF. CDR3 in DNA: TGTGCCATTGGGATAACAGGGGCTACTGGAAACACCATATATTTT.

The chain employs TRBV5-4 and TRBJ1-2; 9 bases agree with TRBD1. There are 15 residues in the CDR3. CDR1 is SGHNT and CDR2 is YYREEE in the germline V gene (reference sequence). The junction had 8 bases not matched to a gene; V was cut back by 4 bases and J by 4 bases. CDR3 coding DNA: TGTGCCAGCAGCGCCGGGACAGGGATTTTCTATGGCTACACCTTC. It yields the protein CASSAGTGIFYGYTF.

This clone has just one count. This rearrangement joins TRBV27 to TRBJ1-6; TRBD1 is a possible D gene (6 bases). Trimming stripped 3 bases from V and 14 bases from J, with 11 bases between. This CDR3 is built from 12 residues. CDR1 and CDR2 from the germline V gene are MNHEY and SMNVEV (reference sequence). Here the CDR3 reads CASSFPTGSLHF. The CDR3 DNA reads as TGTGCCAGCAGTTTTCCTACAGGGTCCCTCCACTTT.

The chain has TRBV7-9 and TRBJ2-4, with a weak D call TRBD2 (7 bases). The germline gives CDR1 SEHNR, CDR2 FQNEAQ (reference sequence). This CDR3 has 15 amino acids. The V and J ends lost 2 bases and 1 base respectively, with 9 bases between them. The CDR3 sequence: CASSLRGGAKNIQYF. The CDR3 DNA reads TGTGCCAGCAGCTTAAGGGGGGGTGCCAAAAACATTCAGTACTTC.

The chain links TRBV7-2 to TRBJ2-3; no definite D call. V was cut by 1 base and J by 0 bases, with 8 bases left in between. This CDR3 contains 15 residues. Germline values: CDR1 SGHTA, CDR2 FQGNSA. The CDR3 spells CASSLVSQSTDTQYF. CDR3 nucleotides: TGTGCCAGCAGCTTAGTGTCGCAGAGCACAGATACGCAGTATTTT.

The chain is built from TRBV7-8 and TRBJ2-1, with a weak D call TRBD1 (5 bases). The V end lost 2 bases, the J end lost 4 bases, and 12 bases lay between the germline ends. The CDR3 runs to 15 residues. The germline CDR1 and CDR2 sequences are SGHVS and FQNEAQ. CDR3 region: CASSLQGTEYNEQFF. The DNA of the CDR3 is TGTGCCAGCAGCTTACAGGGTACGGAATACAATGAGCAGTTCTTC.

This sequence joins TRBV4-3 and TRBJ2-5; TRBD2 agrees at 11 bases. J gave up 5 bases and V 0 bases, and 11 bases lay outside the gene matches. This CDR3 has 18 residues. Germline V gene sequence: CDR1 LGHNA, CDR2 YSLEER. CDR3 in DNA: TGCGCCAGCAGCCAAGATCACGGAACTAGCGGGAGTGGTGAGACCCAGTACTTC. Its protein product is CASSQDHGTSGSGETQYF.

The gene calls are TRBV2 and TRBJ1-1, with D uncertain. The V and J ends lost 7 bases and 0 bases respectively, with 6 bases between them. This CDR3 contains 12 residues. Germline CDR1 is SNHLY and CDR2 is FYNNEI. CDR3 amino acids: CASNQMNTEAFF. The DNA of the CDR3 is TGTGCCAGCAACCAGATGAACACTGAAGCTTTCTTT.

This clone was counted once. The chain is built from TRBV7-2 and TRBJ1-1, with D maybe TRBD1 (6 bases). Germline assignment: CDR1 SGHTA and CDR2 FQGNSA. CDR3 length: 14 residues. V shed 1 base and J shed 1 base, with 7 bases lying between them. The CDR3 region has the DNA TGTGCCAGCAGCTTAGGCAGGGGGAACACTGAAGCTTTCTTT. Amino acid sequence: CASSLGRGNTEAFF.

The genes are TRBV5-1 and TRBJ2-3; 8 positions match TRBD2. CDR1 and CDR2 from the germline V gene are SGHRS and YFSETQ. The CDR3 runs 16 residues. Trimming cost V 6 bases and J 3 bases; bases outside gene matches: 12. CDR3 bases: TGCGCCAGCACCATGGGGAGCGGGGGCGGGACAGATACGCAGTATTTT. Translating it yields CASTMGSGGGTDTQYF.

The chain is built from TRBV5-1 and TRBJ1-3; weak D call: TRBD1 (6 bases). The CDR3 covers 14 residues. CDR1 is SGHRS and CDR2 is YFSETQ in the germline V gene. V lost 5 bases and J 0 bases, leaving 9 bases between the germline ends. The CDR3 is CASRDSLSGNTIYF. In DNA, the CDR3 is TGCGCCAGCAGGGACAGCCTCTCTGGAAACACCATATATTTT.

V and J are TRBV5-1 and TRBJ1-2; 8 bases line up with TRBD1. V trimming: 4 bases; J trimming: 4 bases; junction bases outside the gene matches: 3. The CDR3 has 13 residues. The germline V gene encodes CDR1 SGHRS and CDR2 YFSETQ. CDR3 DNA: TGCGCCAGCAGCCAAGGGACAGGCTATGGCTACACCTTC. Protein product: CASSQGTGYGYTF.

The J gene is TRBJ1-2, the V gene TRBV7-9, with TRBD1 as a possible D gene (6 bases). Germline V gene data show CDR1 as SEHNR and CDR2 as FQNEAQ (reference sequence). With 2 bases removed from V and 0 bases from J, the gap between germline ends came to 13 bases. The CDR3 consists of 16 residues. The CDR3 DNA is TGTGCCAGCAGCTTATCCGGCAGGGGAGCTAACTATGGCTACACCTTC. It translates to CASSLSGRGANYGYTF.

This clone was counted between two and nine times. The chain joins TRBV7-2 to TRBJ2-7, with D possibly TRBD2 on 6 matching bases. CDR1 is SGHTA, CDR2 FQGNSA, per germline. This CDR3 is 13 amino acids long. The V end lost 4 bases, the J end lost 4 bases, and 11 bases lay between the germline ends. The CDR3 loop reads CASSWGDGYEQYF. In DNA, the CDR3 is TGTGCCAGCAGCTGGGGGGACGGTTACGAGCAGTACTTC.

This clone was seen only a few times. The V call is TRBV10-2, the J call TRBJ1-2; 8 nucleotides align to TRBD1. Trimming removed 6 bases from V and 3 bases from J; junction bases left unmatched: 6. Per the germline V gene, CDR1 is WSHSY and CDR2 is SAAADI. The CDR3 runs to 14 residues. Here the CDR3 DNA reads TGCGCCAGCAGGCAGGCAGGGGGCGACTATGGCTACACCTTC. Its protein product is CASRQAGGDYGYTF.

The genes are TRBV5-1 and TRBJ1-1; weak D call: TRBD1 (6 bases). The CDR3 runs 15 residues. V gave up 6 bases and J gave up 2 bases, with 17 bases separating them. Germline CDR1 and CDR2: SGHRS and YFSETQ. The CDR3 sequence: CASTSTGGLNTEAFF. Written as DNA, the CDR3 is TGCGCCAGCACTTCTACGGGGGGCCTAAACACTGAAGCTTTCTTT.

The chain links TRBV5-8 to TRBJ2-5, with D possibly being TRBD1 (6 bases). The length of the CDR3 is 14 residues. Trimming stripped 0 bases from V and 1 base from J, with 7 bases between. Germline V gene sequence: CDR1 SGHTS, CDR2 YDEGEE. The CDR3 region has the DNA TGTGCCAGCAGCTTGGTGGGGGCCCAAGAGACCCAGTACTTC. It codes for CASSLVGAQETQYF.

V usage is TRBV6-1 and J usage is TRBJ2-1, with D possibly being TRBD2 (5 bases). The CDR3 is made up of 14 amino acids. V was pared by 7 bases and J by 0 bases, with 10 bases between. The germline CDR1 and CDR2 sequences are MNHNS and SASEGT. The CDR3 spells CASKSGGSYNEQFF. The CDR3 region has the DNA TGTGCCAGCAAGAGCGGCGGCTCCTACAATGAGCAGTTCTTC.

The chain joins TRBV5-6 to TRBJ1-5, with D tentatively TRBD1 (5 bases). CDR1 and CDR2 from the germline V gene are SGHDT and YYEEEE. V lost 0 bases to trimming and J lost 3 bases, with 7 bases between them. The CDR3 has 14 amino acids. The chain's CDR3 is CASSLGRVNQPQHF. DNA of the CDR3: TGTGCCAGCAGCTTGGGCAGGGTCAATCAGCCCCAGCATTTT.

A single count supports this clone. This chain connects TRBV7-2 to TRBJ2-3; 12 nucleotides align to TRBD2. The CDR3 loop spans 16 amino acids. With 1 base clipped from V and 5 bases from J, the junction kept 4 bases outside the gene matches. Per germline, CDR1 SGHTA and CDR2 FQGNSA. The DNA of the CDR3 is TGTGCCAGCAGCTTAGGCCTAGCGGGAGGGTTAGATACGCAGTATTTT. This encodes CASSLGLAGGLDTQYF.

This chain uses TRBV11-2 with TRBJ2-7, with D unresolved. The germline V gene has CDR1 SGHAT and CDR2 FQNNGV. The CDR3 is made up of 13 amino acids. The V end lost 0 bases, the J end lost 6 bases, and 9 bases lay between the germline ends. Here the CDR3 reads CASSLENVGEQYF. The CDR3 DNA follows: TGTGCCAGCAGCTTAGAAAATGTCGGCGAGCAGTACTTC.

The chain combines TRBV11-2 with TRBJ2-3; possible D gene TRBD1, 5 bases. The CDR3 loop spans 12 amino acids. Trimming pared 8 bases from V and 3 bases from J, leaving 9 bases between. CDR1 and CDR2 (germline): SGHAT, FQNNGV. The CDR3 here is CASRRGTDTQYF. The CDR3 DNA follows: TGTGCCAGCCGTAGGGGAACAGATACGCAGTATTTT.